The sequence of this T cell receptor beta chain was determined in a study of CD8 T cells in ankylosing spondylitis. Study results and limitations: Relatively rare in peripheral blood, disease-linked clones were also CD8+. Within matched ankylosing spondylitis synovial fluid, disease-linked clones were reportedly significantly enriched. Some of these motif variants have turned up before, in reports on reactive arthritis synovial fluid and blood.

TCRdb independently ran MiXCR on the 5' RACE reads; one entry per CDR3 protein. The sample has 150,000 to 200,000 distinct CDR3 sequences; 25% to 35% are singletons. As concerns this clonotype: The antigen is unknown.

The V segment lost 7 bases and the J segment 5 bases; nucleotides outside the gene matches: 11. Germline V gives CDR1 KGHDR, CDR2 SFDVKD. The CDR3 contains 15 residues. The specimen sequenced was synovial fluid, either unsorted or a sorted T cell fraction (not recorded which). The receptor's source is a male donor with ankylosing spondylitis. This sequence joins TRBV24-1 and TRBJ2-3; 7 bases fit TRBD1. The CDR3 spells CATSQTGLNRDTQYF. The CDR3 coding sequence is TGTGCCACCAGCCAGACAGGGTTAAATAGAGATACGCAGTATTTT.